This TCR beta chain was identified during a study of blood T cell repertoires in COVID-19. As for the study in general: Both acute and convalescent COVID-19 samples were obtained from the United States, Italy and Spain. T cells, B-cell-depleted T cells, or PBMCs supplied cDNA or gDNA.

In the original analysis: Estimation of nucleated cell counts was performed using reference gene primer amplification. The table came from immunoSEQ multiplex PCR; TCRdb's copy has only in-frame clones and leaves some out. The V and J calls and the clone size are those of that table, but D and trimming were determined from the DNA. The sample contains approximately 350,000 clones, 65% to 85% of which appear only once. In germline, CDR1 is SEHNR, CDR2 FQNEAQ (reference sequence). CDR3 length: 14 amino acids. Between the trimmed V and J ends, which lost 1 base and 4 bases, there was a span of 10 bases.

Sequenced material: peripheral blood. The TCR was taken from a man aged 25-40 years with active or convalescent COVID-19. This rearrangement joins TRBV7-9 to TRBJ1-1, with D tentatively TRBD1 (6 bases). The CDR3 region is CASSLVQGGTEAFF. The CDR3 nucleotides are TGTGCCAGCAGCTTAGTTCAAGGGGGCACTGAAGCTTTCTTT.